The T cell receptor beta chain under discussion was sequenced for a study of cytomegalovirus exposure and HLA in healthy donors. Study-wide points: It was reportedly the case that the classifier diagnosed cytomegalovirus status with high specificity and sensitivity. The investigators catalogued 180 or so TCR beta chains as cytomegalovirus-associated. Many donors carried some public TCRs, although rarity characterized most TCR sequences.

Sequencing used immunoSEQ multiplex PCR; TCRdb keeps in-frame clones, though not all of them. The sample records about 83,000 clones, 95% to 97% being singletons. Details on this clone: What it binds is unknown.

V lost 1 base, J lost 6 bases, and 9 bases lay in between. Germline-derived CDR1 and CDR2 are SGHNT and YENEEA. This CDR3 comprises 13 residues. The donors were members of the approximately 120-subject validation cohort (separate from the approximately 670-subject first cohort). V is TRBV11-3 and J is TRBJ1-2; D is possibly TRBD1 (6 bases). Input material: PBMCs. This TCR was recovered from a woman aged 18-30 years in good health and CMV-seronegative. CDR3 loop: CASSLGGGDGYTF. CDR3 sequence (DNA): TGTGCCAGCAGCTTAGGGGGGGGCGATGGCTACACCTTC.